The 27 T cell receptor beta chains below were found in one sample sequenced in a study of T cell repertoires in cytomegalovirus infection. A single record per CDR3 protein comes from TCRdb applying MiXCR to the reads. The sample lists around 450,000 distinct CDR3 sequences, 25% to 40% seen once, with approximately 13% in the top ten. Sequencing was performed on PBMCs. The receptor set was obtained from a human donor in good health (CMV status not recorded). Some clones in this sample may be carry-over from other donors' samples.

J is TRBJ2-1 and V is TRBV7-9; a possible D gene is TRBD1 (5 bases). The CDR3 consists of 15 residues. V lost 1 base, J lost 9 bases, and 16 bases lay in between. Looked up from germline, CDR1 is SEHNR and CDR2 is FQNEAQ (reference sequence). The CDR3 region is CASSLVPREVVEQFF. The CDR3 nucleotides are TGTGCCAGCAGCTTAGTGCCCAGGGAAGTGGTTGAGCAGTTCTTC.

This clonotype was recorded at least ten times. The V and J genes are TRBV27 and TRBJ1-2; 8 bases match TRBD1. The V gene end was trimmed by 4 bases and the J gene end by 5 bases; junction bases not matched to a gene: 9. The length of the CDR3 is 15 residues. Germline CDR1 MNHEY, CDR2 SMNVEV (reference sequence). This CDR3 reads CASSYRRTGLYGYTF. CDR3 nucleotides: TGTGCCAGCAGTTATCGGAGGACAGGGTTGTATGGCTACACCTTC.

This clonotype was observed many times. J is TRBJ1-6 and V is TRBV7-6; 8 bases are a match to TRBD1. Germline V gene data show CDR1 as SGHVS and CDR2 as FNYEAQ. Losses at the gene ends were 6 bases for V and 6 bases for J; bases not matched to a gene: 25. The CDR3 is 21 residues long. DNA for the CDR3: TGTGCCAGCAGTCCCTCGGCTCAGGGACAGGCTTTTATGGCTCGTAATTCACCCCTCCACTTT. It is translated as CASSPSAQGQAFMARNSPLHF.

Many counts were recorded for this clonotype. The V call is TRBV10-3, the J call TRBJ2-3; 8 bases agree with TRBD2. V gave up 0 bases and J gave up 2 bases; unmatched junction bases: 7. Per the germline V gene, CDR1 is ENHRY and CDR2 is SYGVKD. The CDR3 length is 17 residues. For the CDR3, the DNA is TGTGCCATCAGTGAGTCGAAGCGGGGGACCGTCACAGATACGCAGTATTTT. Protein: CAISESKRGTVTDTQYF.

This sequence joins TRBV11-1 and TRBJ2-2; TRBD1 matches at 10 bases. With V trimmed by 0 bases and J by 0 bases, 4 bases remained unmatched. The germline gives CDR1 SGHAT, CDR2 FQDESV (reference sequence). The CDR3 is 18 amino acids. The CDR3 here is CASSLAPGQGPNTGELFF. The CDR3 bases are TGTGCCAGCAGCTTAGCGCCGGGACAGGGGCCGAACACCGGGGAGCTGTTTTTT. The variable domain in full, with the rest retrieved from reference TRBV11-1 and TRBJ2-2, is EAEVAQSPRYKITEKSQAVAFWCDPISGHATLYWYRQILGQGPELLVQFQDESVVDDSQLPKDRFSAERLKGVDSTLKIQPAELGDSAMYLCASSLAPGQGPNTGELFFGEGSRLTVL.

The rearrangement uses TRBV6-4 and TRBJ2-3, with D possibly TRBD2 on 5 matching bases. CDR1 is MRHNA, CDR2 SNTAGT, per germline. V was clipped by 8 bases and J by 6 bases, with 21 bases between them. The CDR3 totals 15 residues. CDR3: CASGRTAEEEDTQYF. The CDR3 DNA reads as TGTGCCAGCGGCCGGACGGCGGAGGAAGAGGATACGCAGTATTTT.

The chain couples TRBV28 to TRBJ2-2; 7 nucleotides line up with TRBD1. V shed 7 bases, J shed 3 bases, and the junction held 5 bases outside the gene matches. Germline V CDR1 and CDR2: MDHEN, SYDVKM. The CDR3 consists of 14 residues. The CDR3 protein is CASNRGHDTGELFF. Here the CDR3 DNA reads TGTGCCAGCAACAGGGGACACGACACCGGGGAGCTGTTTTTT.

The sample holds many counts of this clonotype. The CDR3 DNA sequence: TGTGCCAGCAGCCCCTATGCCTCGAGGTATTCTATCTCTGGGGCCAACGTCCTGACTTTC. Protein: CASSPYASRYSISGANVLTF. V and J are TRBV7-6 and TRBJ2-6, with D uncertain. Germline CDR1 and CDR2: SGHVS and FNYEAQ. The length of the CDR3 is 20 residues. Trimming removed 5 bases from V and 0 bases from J, with 23 bases in between. The full variable domain, in which reference TRBV7-6 and TRBJ2-6 provide the parts outside the CDR3, is GAGVSQSPRYKVTKRGQDVALRCDPISGHVSLYWYRQALGQGPEFLTYFNYEAQQDKSGLPNDRFSAERPEGSISTLTIQRTEQRDSAMYRCASSPYASRYSISGANVLTFGAGSRLTVL.

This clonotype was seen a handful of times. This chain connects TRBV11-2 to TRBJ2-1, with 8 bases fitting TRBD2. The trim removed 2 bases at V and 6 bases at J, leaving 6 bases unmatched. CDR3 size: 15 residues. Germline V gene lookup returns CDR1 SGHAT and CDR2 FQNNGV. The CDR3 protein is CASSLYTSGTNEQFF. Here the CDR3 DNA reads TGTGCCAGCAGCTTATATACTAGCGGAACCAATGAGCAGTTCTTC.

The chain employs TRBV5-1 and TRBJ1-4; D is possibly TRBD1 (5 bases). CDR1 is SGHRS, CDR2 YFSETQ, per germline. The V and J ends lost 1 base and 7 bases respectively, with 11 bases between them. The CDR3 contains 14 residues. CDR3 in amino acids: CASSLTGRPEKLFF. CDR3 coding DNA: TGCGCCAGCAGCTTGACGGGGCGCCCTGAAAAACTGTTTTTT.

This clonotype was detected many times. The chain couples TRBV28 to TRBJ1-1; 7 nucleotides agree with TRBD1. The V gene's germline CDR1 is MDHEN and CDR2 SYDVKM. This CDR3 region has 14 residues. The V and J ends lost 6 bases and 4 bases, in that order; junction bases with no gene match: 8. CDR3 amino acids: CASSPQGGATEAFF. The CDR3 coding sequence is TGTGCCAGCAGCCCTCAGGGGGGGGCCACTGAAGCTTTCTTT. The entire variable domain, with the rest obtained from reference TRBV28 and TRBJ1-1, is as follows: DVKVTQSSRYLVKRTGEKVFLECVQDMDHENMFWYRQDPGLGLRLIYFSYDVKMKEKGDIPEGYSVSREKKERFSLILESASTNQTSMYLCASSPQGGATEAFFGQGTRLTVV.

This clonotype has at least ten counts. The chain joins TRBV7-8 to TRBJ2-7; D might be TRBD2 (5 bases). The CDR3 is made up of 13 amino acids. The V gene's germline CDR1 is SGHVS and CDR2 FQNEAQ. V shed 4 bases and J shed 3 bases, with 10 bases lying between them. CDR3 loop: CASSSAEGYEQYF. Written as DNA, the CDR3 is TGTGCCAGCAGCTCAGCAGAGGGCTACGAGCAGTACTTC. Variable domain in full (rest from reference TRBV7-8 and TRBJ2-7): GAGVSQSPRYKVAKRGQDVALRCDPISGHVSLFWYQQALGQGPEFLTYFQNEAQLDKSGLPSDRFFAERPEGSVSTLKIQRTQQEDSAVYLCASSSAEGYEQYFGPGTRLTVT.

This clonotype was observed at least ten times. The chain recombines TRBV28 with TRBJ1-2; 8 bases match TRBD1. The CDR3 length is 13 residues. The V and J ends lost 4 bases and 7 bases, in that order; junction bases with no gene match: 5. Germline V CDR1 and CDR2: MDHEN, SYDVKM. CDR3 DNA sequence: TGTGCCAGCAGTTCTTGGACAGGGTTTGGCTACACCTTC. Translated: CASSSWTGFGYTF.

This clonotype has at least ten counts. The CDR3 DNA follows: TGTGCCAGCAGGCGGGACAGCAGCTCCTACAATGAGCAGTTCTTC. Translating it yields CASRRDSSSYNEQFF. The chain combines TRBV11-2 with TRBJ2-1; D is possibly TRBD1 (7 bases). Germline V gene sequence: CDR1 SGHAT, CDR2 FQNNGV. The CDR3 is 15 residues long. Trimming stripped 6 bases from V and 0 bases from J, with 12 bases between.

CDR3 in amino acids: CASSKGPPESPLHF. DNA of the CDR3: TGTGCCAGCAGTAAGGGGCCTCCCGAATCACCCCTCCACTTT. The gene calls are TRBV6-6 and TRBJ1-6, with D perhaps matching TRBD1 (5 bases). V lost 5 bases, J lost 10 bases, and 15 bases lay in between. The CDR3 runs to 14 residues. Germline V CDR1 and CDR2: MNHNY, SVGAGI (reference sequence).

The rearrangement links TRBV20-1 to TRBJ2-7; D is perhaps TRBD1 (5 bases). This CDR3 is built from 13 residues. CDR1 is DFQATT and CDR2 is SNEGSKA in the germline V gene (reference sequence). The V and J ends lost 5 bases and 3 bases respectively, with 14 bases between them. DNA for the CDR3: TGCAGTGCTGAAGCACACCAGGGCTACGAGCAGTACTTC. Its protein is CSAEAHQGYEQYF.

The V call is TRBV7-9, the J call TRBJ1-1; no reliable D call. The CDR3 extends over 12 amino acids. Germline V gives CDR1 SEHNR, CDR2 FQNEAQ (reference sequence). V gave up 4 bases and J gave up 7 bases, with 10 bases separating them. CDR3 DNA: TGTGCCAGCAGCTCAGACGCTCTTGAAGCTTTCTTT. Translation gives CASSSDALEAFF.

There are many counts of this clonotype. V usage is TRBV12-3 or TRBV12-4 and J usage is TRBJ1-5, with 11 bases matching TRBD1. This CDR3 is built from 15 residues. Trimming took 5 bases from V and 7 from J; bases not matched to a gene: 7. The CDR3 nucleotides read TGTGCCAGCAGTCCGGACAGGGGGCTCGGGCAGCCCCAGCATTTT. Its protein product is CASSPDRGLGQPQHF.

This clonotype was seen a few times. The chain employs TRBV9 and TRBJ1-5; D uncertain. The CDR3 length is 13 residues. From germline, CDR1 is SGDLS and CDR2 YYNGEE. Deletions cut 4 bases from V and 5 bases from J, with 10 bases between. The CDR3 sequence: CASSFSGDQPQHF. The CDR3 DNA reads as TGTGCCAGCAGCTTTAGCGGGGATCAGCCCCAGCATTTT.

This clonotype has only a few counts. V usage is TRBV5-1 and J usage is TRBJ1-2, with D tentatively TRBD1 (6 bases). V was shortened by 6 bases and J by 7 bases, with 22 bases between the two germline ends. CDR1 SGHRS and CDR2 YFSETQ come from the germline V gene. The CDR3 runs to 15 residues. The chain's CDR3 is CASTTGVPGAGGYTF. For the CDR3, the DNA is TGCGCCAGCACCACCGGTGTTCCGGGGGCGGGTGGCTACACCTTC. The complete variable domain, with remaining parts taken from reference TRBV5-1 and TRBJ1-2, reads KAGVTQTPRYLIKTRGQQVTLSCSPISGHRSVSWYQQTPGQGLQFLFEYFSETQRNKGNFPGRFSGRQFSNSRSEMNVSTLELGDSALYLCASTTGVPGAGGYTFGSGTRLTVV.

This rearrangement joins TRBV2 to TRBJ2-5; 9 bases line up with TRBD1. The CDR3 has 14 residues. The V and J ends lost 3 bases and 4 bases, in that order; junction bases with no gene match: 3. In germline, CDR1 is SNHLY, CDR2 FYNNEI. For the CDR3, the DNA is TGTGCCAGCAGTGAGACAGGGGGGGGAGAGACCCAGTACTTC. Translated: CASSETGGGETQYF.

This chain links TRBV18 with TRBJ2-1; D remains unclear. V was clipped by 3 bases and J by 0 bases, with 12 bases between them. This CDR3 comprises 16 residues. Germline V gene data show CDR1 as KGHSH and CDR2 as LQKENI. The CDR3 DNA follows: TGTGCCAGCTCACCTGGGAATCCCGGCTCCTACAATGAGCAGTTCTTC. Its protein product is CASSPGNPGSYNEQFF. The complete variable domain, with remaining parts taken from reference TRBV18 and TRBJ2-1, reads NAGVMQNPRHLVRRRGQEARLRCSPMKGHSHVYWYRQLPEEGLKFMVYLQKENIIDESGMPKERFSAEFPKEGPSILRIQQVVRGDSAAYFCASSPGNPGSYNEQFFGPGTRLTVL.

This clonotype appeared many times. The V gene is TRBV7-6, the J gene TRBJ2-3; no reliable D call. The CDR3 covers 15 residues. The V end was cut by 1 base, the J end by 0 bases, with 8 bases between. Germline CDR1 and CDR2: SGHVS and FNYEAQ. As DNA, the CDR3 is TGTGCCAGCAGCTTAGGGTCCCTTAGCACAGATACGCAGTATTTT. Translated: CASSLGSLSTDTQYF.

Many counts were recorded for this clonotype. CDR3 region: CASSLGGTHAKNIQYF. DNA for the CDR3: TGTGCCAGCAGCTTAGGGGGGACACACGCCAAAAACATTCAGTACTTC. The rearrangement links TRBV7-2 to TRBJ2-4; TRBD1 is a possible D gene (6 bases). The V gene lost 1 base and the J gene lost 1 base, with 11 bases spanning the gap. The germline gives CDR1 SGHTA, CDR2 FQGNSA. This CDR3 region has 16 residues.

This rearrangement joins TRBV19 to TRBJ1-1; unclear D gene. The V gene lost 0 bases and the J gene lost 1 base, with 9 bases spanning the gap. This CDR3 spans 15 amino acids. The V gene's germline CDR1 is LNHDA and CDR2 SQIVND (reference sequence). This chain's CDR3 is CASSIDRAPNTEAFF. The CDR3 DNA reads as TGTGCCAGTAGTATAGATAGAGCTCCGAACACTGAAGCTTTCTTT.

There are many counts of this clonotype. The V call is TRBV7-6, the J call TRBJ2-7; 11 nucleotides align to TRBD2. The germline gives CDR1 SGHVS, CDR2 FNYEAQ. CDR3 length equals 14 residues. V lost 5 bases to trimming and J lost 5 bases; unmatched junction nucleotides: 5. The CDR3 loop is CASSGSGGADEQYF. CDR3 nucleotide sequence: TGTGCCAGCAGCGGTAGCGGGGGGGCAGACGAGCAGTACTTC.

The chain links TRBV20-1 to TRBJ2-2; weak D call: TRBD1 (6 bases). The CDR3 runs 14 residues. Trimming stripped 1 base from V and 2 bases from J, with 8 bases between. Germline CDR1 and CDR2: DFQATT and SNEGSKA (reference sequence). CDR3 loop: CSARGTVNTGELFF. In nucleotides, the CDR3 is TGCAGTGCTAGAGGGACAGTAAACACCGGGGAGCTGTTTTTT.